This TCR beta chain was retrieved from a study of siplizumab effects on memory and regulatory T cells. Study results and caveats: In roughly 80-95% of proliferating CD4+ or CD8+ clones, a naive or memory phenotype could not be assigned. Significantly reduced by siplizumab was the cumulative frequency of alloreactive sequences, namely those traceable to unstimulated CD4+ memory cells. Naive T cells seemed more diverse than memory cells; they also seemed major alloresponse contributors. Researchers could map only a minor fraction of alloreactive clones to unstimulated subsets.

Note on this clone: Its specificity is not known.

Assay: immunoSEQ multiplex PCR; the TCRdb copy retains only in-frame clones and omits some. The sample lists under 150,000 clones, about 94% seen once, with about 1.8% in the top ten. V gave up 3 bases and J gave up 1 base, with 8 bases separating them. CDR1 and CDR2 (germline): SGHVS, FQNEAQ. This CDR3 region has 14 residues. The sequence was obtained from a human donor in good health. The sequenced sample consisted of non-Treg CD4+ T cells sorted from blood. The chain recombines TRBV7-8 with TRBJ2-3; the D gene is possibly TRBD2 (5 bases). For the CDR3, the DNA is TGTGCCAGCAGCTTTGGAGCGGGCACAGATACGCAGTATTTT. Translation: CASSFGAGTDTQYF.